Sequencing of this TCR beta chain was carried out in a study of long-term antiretroviral therapy in people with HIV. Across the study: Samples from the earliest time points predate the 2015 immediate-ART recommendation by about a decade.

Investigators performed immunoSEQ version v3.0 at survey level. Sequencing had a target that covered about 40,000-55,000 T-cell genomes per sample. Libraries were prepared by immunoSEQ multiplex PCR; TCRdb keeps only in-frame clonotypes and omits some of them. The sample lists around 20,000 clones, roughly 78% occurring once. The germline gives CDR1 MDHEN, CDR2 SYDVKM. The CDR3 loop spans 13 amino acids. Trimming left V 5 bases short and J 12 bases short, with 19 bases between. Going into DNA extraction, samples held about 0.95-10 million cryopreserved PBMC. The TCR was taken from a man younger than 30 with HIV. Sequenced material: unsorted PBMCs, taken at the start of antiretroviral therapy, before treatment. This chain uses TRBV28 with TRBJ1-2; maybe TRBD1 (6 bases). CDR3 sequence (DNA): TGTGCCAGCAGTATTCAGCGGGGCAGGGGAGACACCTTC. This encodes CASSIQRGRGDTF.